A single sample gave rise to the 13 T cell receptor beta chains below, sequenced in a study of brain T cells in children with intractable seizures (dated by TCRdb to about 2021). The protocol used for the library was the immunoSEQ multiplex PCR assay. TCRdb stores this immuneACCESS table with in-frame sequences only. Part of the clones is absent; in the studies checked, under half of the shortfall reflects unresolved V genes, and no reason is known for the rest. The sample includes about 350,000 clones, with more than 85% observed a single time. Clones ranked in the top ten supply 4.5% to 7% of the sample. Sample time point, as interpreted from the label and publication: blood from clinic visit 5 months post-surgery; TSC patient then seizure free. The sample consisted of peripheral blood, taken 4 to 6 months after surgery. All receptors come from a boy in the first two years of life with tuberous sclerosis and intractable seizures.

The rearrangement joins TRBV29-1 to TRBJ1-1; the D is unclear. The CDR3 totals 13 residues. The V gene lost 0 bases and the J gene lost 4 bases, with 9 bases spanning the gap. Germline assignment: CDR1 SQVTM and CDR2 ANQGSEA. CDR3 DNA: TGCAGCGTTGAAGAGGTGGGAGGCACTGAAGCTTTCTTT. It codes for CSVEEVGGTEAFF.

This chain joins TRBV5-4 and TRBJ2-6; D gene ambiguous. CDR1 is SGHNT, CDR2 YYREEE, per germline (reference sequence). The CDR3 has 16 residues. V was pared by 5 bases and J by 0 bases, with 12 bases between. CDR3 residues: CASSPIAISGANVLTF. The CDR3 nucleotides are TGTGCCAGCAGTCCCATCGCGATCTCTGGGGCCAACGTCCTGACTTTC.

The rearrangement links TRBV29-1 to TRBJ1-1; no clear D gene. CDR3 length: 12 amino acids. Between the trimmed V and J ends, which lost 4 bases and 7 bases, there was a span of 13 bases. Per germline, CDR1 SQVTM and CDR2 ANQGSEA. CDR3 nucleotides: TGCAGCGTTGGAGGGCCGTTGAGTGAAGCTTTCTTT. It translates to CSVGGPLSEAFF.

The V call is TRBV20-1, the J call TRBJ2-5; possible D gene TRBD2, 6 bases. The CDR3 loop spans 12 amino acids. The germline V and J ends were trimmed by 3 bases and 5 bases, with 10 bases remaining between them. Germline loops: CDR1 DFQATT, CDR2 SNEGSKA (reference sequence). CDR3 bases: TGCAGTGCTAGTTGGCTAGCGGAGACCCAGTACTTC. Translating gives CSASWLAETQYF.

V usage is TRBV5-6 and J usage is TRBJ2-3, with 11 bases identical to TRBD1. Trimming cost V 0 bases and J 5 bases; bases outside gene matches: 5. CDR1 and CDR2 from the germline V gene are SGHDT and YYEEEE. CDR3 length equals 16 residues. This CDR3 reads CASSLGTGGSLDTQYF. For the CDR3, the DNA is TGTGCCAGCAGCTTGGGGACAGGGGGCTCGCTAGATACGCAGTATTTT. Using reference TRBV5-6 and TRBJ2-3 for the parts outside the CDR3, the full variable domain is DAGVTQSPTHLIKTRGQQVTLRCSPKSGHDTVSWYQQALGQGPQFIFQYYEEEERQRGNFPDRFSGHQFPNYSSELNVNALLLGDSALYLCASSLGTGGSLDTQYFGPGTRLTVL.

In DNA form, the CDR3 reads TGCGCCAGCAGCCAGATGTTACAGGCGTATGAAAAACTGTTTTTT. It codes for CASSQMLQAYEKLFF. The chain links TRBV4-1 to TRBJ1-4; tentatively, D is TRBD1 (5 bases). The CDR3 loop spans 15 amino acids. Trimming cost V 3 bases and J 6 bases, with 14 bases left between them. Germline CDR1 and CDR2: MGHRA and YSYEKL.

The chain recombines TRBV18 with TRBJ2-1; 14 bases line up with TRBD2. Trimming at V came to 3 bases and at J to 5 bases, leaving 15 bases not matched to a gene. Germline CDR1 and CDR2: KGHSH and LQKENI. The CDR3 sequence is 20 residues long. The CDR3 loop is CASSPPGGTSGSGRNNEQFF. CDR3 sequence (DNA): TGTGCCAGCTCACCCCCTGGCGGGACTAGCGGGAGTGGGCGAAACAATGAGCAGTTCTTC. The full variable domain, in which reference TRBV18 and TRBJ2-1 provide the parts outside the CDR3, is NAGVMQNPRHLVRRRGQEARLRCSPMKGHSHVYWYRQLPEEGLKFMVYLQKENIIDESGMPKERFSAEFPKEGPSILRIQQVVRGDSAAYFCASSPPGGTSGSGRNNEQFFGPGTRLTVL.

This clone has only one observation. The V and J genes are TRBV6-4 and TRBJ2-1; D is undetermined. The CDR3 is made up of 12 amino acids. Trimming pared 0 bases from V and 5 bases from J, leaving 2 bases between. Per the germline V gene, CDR1 is MRHNA and CDR2 is SNTAGT. This CDR3 is CASSDSHNEQFF. Here the CDR3 DNA reads TGTGCCAGCAGTGACTCACACAATGAGCAGTTCTTC.

The rearrangement uses TRBV2 and TRBJ1-1; TRBD1 is a possible D gene (5 bases). V shed 3 bases and J shed 1 base, with 12 bases lying between them. The CDR3 is 15 residues long. CDR1 and CDR2 (germline): SNHLY, FYNNEI. CDR3 sequence reads: CASSDREAKNTEAFF. The DNA of the CDR3 is TGTGCCAGCAGTGACAGGGAGGCTAAGAACACTGAAGCTTTCTTT.

The chain employs TRBV2 and TRBJ2-1; D is unresolved. CDR3 length equals 11 residues. The germline V gene encodes CDR1 SNHLY and CDR2 FYNNEI. Trimming pared 3 bases from V and 11 bases from J, leaving 8 bases between. CDR3 sequence: CASSEIVKQFF. CDR3 nucleotides: TGTGCCAGCAGTGAGATCGTAAAGCAGTTCTTC.

The chain couples TRBV10-3 to TRBJ1-1; unclear D gene. This CDR3 is built from 13 residues. Between the trimmed V and J ends, which lost 3 bases and 5 bases, there was a span of 10 bases. From germline, CDR1 is ENHRY and CDR2 SYGVKD. The CDR3 reads CAISDTLWTEAFF. CDR3 nucleotides: TGTGCCATCAGTGATACCTTGTGGACTGAAGCTTTCTTT.

The chain links TRBV6-5 to TRBJ1-1; the D is unclear. The length of the CDR3 is 13 residues. Trimming removed 6 bases at V and 9 bases at J, with 17 bases between. Germline CDR1 is MNHEY and CDR2 is SVGAGI. The CDR3 loop reads CASSPGKGEKAFF. CDR3 DNA: TGTGCCAGCAGCCCGGGTAAGGGTGAGAAAGCTTTCTTT.

The rearrangement joins TRBV24-1 to TRBJ2-3; D is possibly TRBD2 (5 bases). The CDR3 spans 15 residues. Germline assignment: CDR1 KGHDR and CDR2 SFDVKD. V lost 3 bases and J 0 bases, leaving 9 bases between the germline ends. For the CDR3, the DNA is TGTGCCACCAGTGATGGGAGTCCTAGCACAGATACGCAGTATTTT. It translates to CATSDGSPSTDTQYF.